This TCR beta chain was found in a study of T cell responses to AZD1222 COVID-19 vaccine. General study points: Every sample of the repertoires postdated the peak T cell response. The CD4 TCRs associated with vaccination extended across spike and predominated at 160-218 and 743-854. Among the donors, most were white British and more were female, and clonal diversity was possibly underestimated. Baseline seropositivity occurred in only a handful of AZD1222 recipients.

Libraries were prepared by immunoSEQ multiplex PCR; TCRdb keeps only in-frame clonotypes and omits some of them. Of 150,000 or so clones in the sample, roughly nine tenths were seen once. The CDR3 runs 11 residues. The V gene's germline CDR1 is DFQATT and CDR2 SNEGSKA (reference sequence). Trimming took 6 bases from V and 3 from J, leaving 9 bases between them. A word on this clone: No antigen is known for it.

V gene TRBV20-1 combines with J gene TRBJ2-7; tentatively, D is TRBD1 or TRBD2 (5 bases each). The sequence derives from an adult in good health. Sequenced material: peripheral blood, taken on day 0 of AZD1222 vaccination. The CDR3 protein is CSAQGDYEQYF. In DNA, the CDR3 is TGCAGTGCCCAGGGAGACTACGAGCAGTACTTC.